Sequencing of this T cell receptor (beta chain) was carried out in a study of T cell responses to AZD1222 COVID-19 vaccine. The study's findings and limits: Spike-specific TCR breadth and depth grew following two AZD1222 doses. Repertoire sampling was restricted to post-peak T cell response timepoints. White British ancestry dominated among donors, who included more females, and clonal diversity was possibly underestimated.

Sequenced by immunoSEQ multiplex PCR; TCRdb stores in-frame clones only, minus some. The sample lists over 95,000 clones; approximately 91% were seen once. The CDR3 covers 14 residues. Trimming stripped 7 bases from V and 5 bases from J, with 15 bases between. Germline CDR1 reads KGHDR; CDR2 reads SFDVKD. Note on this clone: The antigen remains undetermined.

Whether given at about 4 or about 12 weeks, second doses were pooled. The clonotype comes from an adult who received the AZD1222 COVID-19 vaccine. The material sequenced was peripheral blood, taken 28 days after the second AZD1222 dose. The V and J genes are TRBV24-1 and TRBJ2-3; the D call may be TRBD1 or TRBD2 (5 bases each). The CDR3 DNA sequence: TGTGCCACCAGCCCCCCGGGGCATCTAGATACGCAGTATTTT. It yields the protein CATSPPGHLDTQYF.